These T cell receptor beta chains were read from a single sample in a study of technical replicates of blood from a handful of donors. Some clones are missing from TCRdb's copy, which holds only in-frame ones; the method was immunoSEQ multiplex PCR. The sample consists of 95,000 to 100,000 clones, approximately 96% of them appearing once. The specimen was T cells isolated from PBMCs. All receptors derive from a human donor in good health. The CDR3 runs from the conserved cysteine through the conserved F or W. The D gene is left open where the match is weak. Expanded clones get a size class; other rows say once, few or many, or leave the size out.

CDR3 protein: CASTGQALDIQYF
CDR3 DNA: TGTGCCAGTACCGGACAGGCGTTGGACATTCAGTACTTC
V gene: TRBV7-9
D gene: TRBD1
clone size: NA
J gene: TRBJ2-4

CDR3 protein: CASSQDRGAEAFF
CDR3 DNA: TGTGCCAGCAGCCAAGACAGGGGCGCTGAAGCTTTCTTT
V gene: TRBV14
D gene: NA
clone size: NA
J gene: TRBJ1-1

CDR3 protein: CASSIAGGPGETQYF
CDR3 DNA: TGTGCCAGCAGCATAGCGGGGGGGCCCGGGGAGACCCAGTACTTC
V gene: TRBV7-3
D gene: TRBD2
clone size: NA
J gene: TRBJ2-5

CDR3 protein: CASSLFSFYTSSYEQYF
CDR3 DNA: TGTGCCAGCAGTTTATTTTCCTTTTATACGAGCTCCTACGAGCAGTACTTC
V gene: TRBV28
D gene: NA
clone size: NA
J gene: TRBJ2-7

CDR3 protein: CASSPTRSPLHF
CDR3 DNA: TGTGCCAGCAGCCCTACCCGTTCACCCCTCCACTTT
V gene: TRBV7-2
D gene: NA
clone size: NA
J gene: TRBJ1-6

CDR3 protein: CASSGQQGLGNEQFF
CDR3 DNA: TGTGCCAGCAGCGGTCAACAGGGTCTGGGAAATGAGCAGTTCTTC
V gene: TRBV7-3
D gene: NA
clone size: few
J gene: TRBJ2-1

CDR3 protein: CASSEAGWTGKVLSSGNTIYF
CDR3 DNA: TGTGCCAGCAGCGAGGCCGGCTGGACAGGGAAAGTCCTGAGCTCTGGAAACACCATATATTTT
V gene: TRBV28
D gene: TRBD1
clone size: NA
J gene: TRBJ1-3

CDR3 protein: CASSGVGGGDTGELFF
CDR3 DNA: TGTGCCAGCAGCGGGGTCGGCGGGGGAGATACCGGGGAGCTGTTTTTT
V gene: TRBV9
D gene: TRBD2
clone size: NA
J gene: TRBJ2-2

CDR3 protein: CASSTRQGEKLFF
CDR3 DNA: TGCGCCAGCAGCACTAGACAAGGTGAAAAACTGTTTTTT
V gene: TRBV5-1
D gene: NA
clone size: once
J gene: TRBJ1-4

CDR3 protein: CAISESAGGETQYF
CDR3 DNA: TGTGCCATCAGTGAGTCGGCGGGCGGAGAGACCCAGTACTTC
V gene: TRBV10-3
D gene: NA
clone size: NA
J gene: TRBJ2-5

CDR3 protein: CSVGKTQYF
CDR3 DNA: TGCAGCGTTGGTAAGACCCAGTACTTC
V gene: TRBV29-1
D gene: NA
clone size: NA
J gene: TRBJ2-5

CDR3 protein: CASSRRQGTEETQYF
CDR3 DNA: TGTGCCAGCAGTAGGCGACAGGGAACGGAAGAGACCCAGTACTTC
V gene: TRBV6-5
D gene: TRBD1
clone size: NA
J gene: TRBJ2-5

CDR3 protein: CASSRFPPGLAVQETQYF
CDR3 DNA: TGCGCCAGCAGCCGATTTCCACCGGGACTAGCGGTGCAAGAGACCCAGTACTTC
V gene: TRBV4-1
D gene: TRBD2
clone size: once
J gene: TRBJ2-5

CDR3 protein: CASSPVRGSATDTQYF
CDR3 DNA: TGTGCCAGCAGCCCGGTTCGGGGGAGTGCCACAGATACGCAGTATTTT
V gene: TRBV7-2
D gene: NA
clone size: NA
J gene: TRBJ2-3

CDR3 protein: CASTIGNLSYEQYF
CDR3 DNA: TGTGCCAGCACCATTGGCAACCTTTCCTACGAGCAGTACTTC
V gene: TRBV7-9
D gene: NA
clone size: once
J gene: TRBJ2-7

CDR3 protein: CASSYSITEHYGYTF
CDR3 DNA: TGTGCCAGCAGTTACTCGATAACGGAGCACTATGGCTACACCTTC
V gene: TRBV6-6
D gene: NA
clone size: NA
J gene: TRBJ1-2

CDR3 protein: CASSPPDRVYGYTF
CDR3 DNA: TGTGCCAGCAGTCCCCCAGACAGGGTATATGGCTACACCTTC
V gene: TRBV6-5
D gene: TRBD1
clone size: NA
J gene: TRBJ1-2

CDR3 protein: CASSRDREDSPLHF
CDR3 DNA: TGTGCCAGCAGCAGGGACAGGGAGGATTCACCCCTCCACTTT
V gene: TRBV7-9
D gene: TRBD1
clone size: once
J gene: TRBJ1-6

CDR3 protein: CASRGLGNTIYF
CDR3 DNA: TGTGCCAGTAGGGGGCTCGGAAACACCATATATTTT
V gene: TRBV19
D gene: NA
clone size: once
J gene: TRBJ1-3

CDR3 protein: CASKSIRGRVAEAFF
CDR3 DNA: TGTGCCAGCAAATCTATCAGGGGGCGGGTGGCTGAAGCTTTCTTT
V gene: TRBV11-2
D gene: TRBD1
clone size: NA
J gene: TRBJ1-1

CDR3 protein: CASSIFRGSTDTQYF
CDR3 DNA: TGTGCCAGTAGTATATTTCGCGGGAGCACAGATACGCAGTATTTT
V gene: TRBV19
D gene: NA
clone size: once
J gene: TRBJ2-3

CDR3 protein: CASTISAGVAYEQYF
CDR3 DNA: TGTGCCAGCACCATCTCGGCAGGGGTTGCATACGAGCAGTACTTC
V gene: TRBV5-5
D gene: NA
clone size: NA
J gene: TRBJ2-7

CDR3 protein: CASSFGDRVGGIQYF
CDR3 DNA: TGTGCCAGCAGTTTCGGGGACAGGGTTGGGGGCATTCAGTACTTC
V gene: TRBV28
D gene: TRBD1
clone size: NA
J gene: TRBJ2-4

CDR3 protein: CASSVGIGRGNEQFF
CDR3 DNA: TGTGCCAGCAGCGTAGGGATCGGGCGGGGGAATGAGCAGTTCTTC
V gene: TRBV9
D gene: TRBD2
clone size: NA
J gene: TRBJ2-1

CDR3 protein: CASSGSQGGGYNSPLHF
CDR3 DNA: TGCGCCAGCAGCGGGTCGCAGGGAGGTGGCTATAATTCACCCCTCCACTTT
V gene: TRBV5-1
D gene: NA
clone size: NA
J gene: TRBJ1-6

CDR3 protein: CASSIQGVYTEAFF
CDR3 DNA: TGTGCCAGTAGTATTCAGGGGGTTTACACTGAAGCTTTCTTT
V gene: TRBV19
D gene: TRBD1
clone size: NA
J gene: TRBJ1-1

CDR3 protein: CASSFRGAEQFF
CDR3 DNA: TGTGCCAGCAGTTTCCGGGGGGCTGAGCAGTTCTTC
V gene: TRBV27
D gene: NA
clone size: NA
J gene: TRBJ2-1